Following are 16 T cell receptor beta chains from one sample sequenced in a study of cytomegalovirus exposure and HLA in healthy donors. A multiplex PCR was run with 60 Vbeta primers and 13 Jbeta primers. The repertoire was sequenced with immunoSEQ multiplex PCR; TCRdb's copy has only in-frame clones and lacks some. Of 150,000 to 200,000 clones listed, roughly 68% are singletons. Sequencing was carried out using PBMCs. These receptor sequences come from a young man in good health and CMV-seropositive.

This chain connects TRBV7-2 to TRBJ2-1; TRBD2 matches 11 bases. Trimming removed 5 bases from V and 6 bases from J; junction bases left unmatched: 12. The CDR3 loop spans 17 amino acids. Germline loops: CDR1 SGHTA, CDR2 FQGNSA. CDR3 DNA: TGTGCCAGCAGCCACCGCCCACTAGCGGGAGTGGGCAATGAGCAGTTCTTC. Translated, it gives CASSHRPLAGVGNEQFF. Combining the CDR3 with reference TRBV7-2 and TRBJ2-1 gives the whole variable domain GAGVSQSPSNKVTEKGKDVELRCDPISGHTALYWYRQSLGQGLEFLIYFQGNSAPDKSGLPSDRFSAERTGGSVSTLTIQRTQQEDSAVYLCASSHRPLAGVGNEQFFGPGTRLTVL.

The chain couples TRBV14 to TRBJ2-2; 10 bases match TRBD1. Germline values: CDR1 SGHDN, CDR2 FVKESK. The CDR3 contains 15 residues. The V gene end was trimmed by 4 bases and the J gene end by 4 bases; junction bases not matched to a gene: 3. This chain's CDR3 is CASSPDRGFTGELFF. DNA of the CDR3: TGTGCCAGCAGCCCGGACAGGGGGTTCACCGGGGAGCTGTTTTTT.

The V and J genes are TRBV28 and TRBJ2-2; TRBD2 agrees at 10 bases. Germline loops: CDR1 MDHEN, CDR2 SYDVKM. V was clipped by 3 bases and J by 4 bases; unmatched bases: 11. This CDR3 spans 18 amino acids. The DNA for the CDR3 is TGTGCCAGCAGTTTGCATGGACTAGCGGCGCGAAGCACCGGGGAGCTGTTTTTT. Residues: CASSLHGLAARSTGELFF.

This clone was detected only once. The rearrangement joins TRBV21-1 to TRBJ1-4. TRBV21-1 is a documented pseudogene. CDR3 size: 12 residues. As DNA, the CDR3 is TGTGCCAGCAGCAGGCGGGTGGCGGAGCCACAGTTT. It encodes CASSRRVAEPQF.

The genes are TRBV6-1 and TRBJ1-2; 9 bases map to TRBD1. The CDR3 consists of 15 residues. J was trimmed by 6 bases and V by 6 bases; bases with no gene match: 11. CDR1 is MNHNS and CDR2 is SASEGT in the germline V gene. This CDR3 reads CASRDPGQGADGYTF. In DNA form, the CDR3 reads TGTGCCAGCAGGGATCCGGGACAGGGAGCGGATGGCTACACCTTC.

The V gene is TRBV28, the J gene TRBJ2-3, with a tentative D call TRBD1 (5 bases). This CDR3 is 17 amino acids long. Germline CDR1 and CDR2: MDHEN and SYDVKM. Trimming pared 1 base from V and 6 bases from J, leaving 20 bases between. CDR3 protein: CASSLFPGLGPGDTQYF. The CDR3 bases are TGTGCCAGCAGTTTATTCCCGGGTTTGGGCCCAGGGGATACGCAGTATTTT.

This chain connects TRBV5-1 to TRBJ2-1; 10 bases are a match to TRBD2. CDR1 SGHRS and CDR2 YFSETQ come from the germline V gene. The V gene end was trimmed by 4 bases and the J gene end by 8 bases; junction bases not matched to a gene: 9. The CDR3 spans 15 residues. The CDR3 DNA is TGCGCCAGCAGCCAACTAGCGGGAAGTTCGGATGAGCAGTTCTTC. Its translation: CASSQLAGSSDEQFF.

The table lists this clone with a few counts. This chain links TRBV19 with TRBJ2-1; 9 positions agree with TRBD2. The germline V gene has CDR1 LNHDA and CDR2 SQIVND (reference sequence). The junction had 11 bases not matched to a gene; V was cut back by 10 bases and J by 4 bases. This CDR3 has 15 residues. The CDR3 protein is CATKLASGNYNEQFF. CDR3 nucleotide sequence: TGTGCCACTAAACTCGCTAGCGGGAATTACAATGAGCAGTTCTTC.

Written as DNA, the CDR3 is TGTGCCAGTAGTCCGGGGACACAGAATCAGCCCCAGCATTTT. This codes for CASSPGTQNQPQHF. The V gene is TRBV19, the J gene TRBJ1-5; TRBD1 is a possible D gene (6 bases). Germline V gene lookup returns CDR1 LNHDA and CDR2 SQIVND (reference sequence). The CDR3 is made up of 14 amino acids. V was cut by 5 bases and J by 4 bases, with 12 bases left in between.

The V gene is TRBV6-1, the J gene TRBJ2-7, with D unresolved. This CDR3 is built from 10 residues. Between the trimmed V and J ends, which lost 8 bases and 3 bases, there was a span of 5 bases. Germline assignment: CDR1 MNHNS and CDR2 SASEGT. The CDR3 DNA reads as TGTGCCAGCGGTAGCTACGAGCAGTACTTC. It specifies CASGSYEQYF.

The genes are TRBV6-6 and TRBJ1-5, with a possible D match to TRBD1 (6 bases). Trimming took 8 bases from V and 4 from J, leaving 12 bases between them. Looked up from germline, CDR1 is MNHNY and CDR2 is SVGAGI (reference sequence). The CDR3 loop spans 13 amino acids. The CDR3 DNA follows: TGTGCCAGCCGGGGGGGCGGAAATCAGCCCCAGCATTTT. It yields the protein CASRGGGNQPQHF.

The rearrangement uses TRBV30 and TRBJ1-1, with 7 nucleotides matching TRBD1. Germline loops: CDR1 GTSNPN, CDR2 SVGIG (reference sequence). The CDR3 loop spans 13 amino acids. Trimming cost V 8 bases and J 10 bases; bases outside gene matches: 16. CDR3 nucleotide sequence: TGTGCCCGACGACAGGGCGCTACCCCTGCAGCTTTCTTT. Its translation: CARRQGATPAAFF. The complete variable domain, with remaining parts taken from reference TRBV30 and TRBJ1-1, reads SQTIHQWPATLVQPVGSPLSLECTVEGTSNPNLYWYRQAAGRGLQLLFYSVGIGQISSEVPQNLSASRPQDRQFILSSKKLLLSDSGFYLCARRQGATPAAFFGQGTRLTVV.

This clone was seen once. The V gene is TRBV9, the J gene TRBJ1-2; D gene uncertain. V was trimmed by 3 bases and J by 4 bases, leaving 7 bases between them. The CDR3 totals 12 residues. The germline CDR1 and CDR2 sequences are SGDLS and YYNGEE. CDR3 in amino acids: CASSESGYGYTF. CDR3 nucleotide sequence: TGTGCCAGCAGCGAGTCCGGCTATGGCTACACCTTC.

V and J are TRBV5-1 and TRBJ2-1; 7 bases line up with TRBD1. Looked up from germline, CDR1 is SGHRS and CDR2 is YFSETQ. J gave up 5 bases and V 1 base, and 3 bases lay outside the gene matches. The CDR3 sequence is 14 residues long. CDR3 residues: CASSLWGTDNEQFF. CDR3 bases: TGCGCCAGCAGCTTGTGGGGGACAGACAATGAGCAGTTCTTC.

On this clone itself: The sample contains more than one DNA sequence encoding this CDR3. Here the CDR3 DNA reads TGTGCCAGCTCTCCAAGTGGAGATGAGCAGTTCTTC. This codes for CASSPSGDEQFF. The rearrangement joins TRBV18 to TRBJ2-1; D is undetermined. With 6 bases removed from V and 8 bases from J, the gap between germline ends came to 11 bases. Germline assignment: CDR1 KGHSH and CDR2 LQKENI. The CDR3 length is 12 residues.

This clone has only one observation. This sequence joins TRBV7-2 and TRBJ2-7; D not resolved. Per germline, CDR1 SGHTA and CDR2 FQGNSA. With 0 bases removed from V and 2 bases from J, the gap between germline ends came to 11 bases. CDR3 size: 15 residues. The CDR3 DNA is TGTGCCAGCAGCTTAGCGGCGTCGGGTACCTACGAGCAGTACTTC. It is translated as CASSLAASGTYEQYF.